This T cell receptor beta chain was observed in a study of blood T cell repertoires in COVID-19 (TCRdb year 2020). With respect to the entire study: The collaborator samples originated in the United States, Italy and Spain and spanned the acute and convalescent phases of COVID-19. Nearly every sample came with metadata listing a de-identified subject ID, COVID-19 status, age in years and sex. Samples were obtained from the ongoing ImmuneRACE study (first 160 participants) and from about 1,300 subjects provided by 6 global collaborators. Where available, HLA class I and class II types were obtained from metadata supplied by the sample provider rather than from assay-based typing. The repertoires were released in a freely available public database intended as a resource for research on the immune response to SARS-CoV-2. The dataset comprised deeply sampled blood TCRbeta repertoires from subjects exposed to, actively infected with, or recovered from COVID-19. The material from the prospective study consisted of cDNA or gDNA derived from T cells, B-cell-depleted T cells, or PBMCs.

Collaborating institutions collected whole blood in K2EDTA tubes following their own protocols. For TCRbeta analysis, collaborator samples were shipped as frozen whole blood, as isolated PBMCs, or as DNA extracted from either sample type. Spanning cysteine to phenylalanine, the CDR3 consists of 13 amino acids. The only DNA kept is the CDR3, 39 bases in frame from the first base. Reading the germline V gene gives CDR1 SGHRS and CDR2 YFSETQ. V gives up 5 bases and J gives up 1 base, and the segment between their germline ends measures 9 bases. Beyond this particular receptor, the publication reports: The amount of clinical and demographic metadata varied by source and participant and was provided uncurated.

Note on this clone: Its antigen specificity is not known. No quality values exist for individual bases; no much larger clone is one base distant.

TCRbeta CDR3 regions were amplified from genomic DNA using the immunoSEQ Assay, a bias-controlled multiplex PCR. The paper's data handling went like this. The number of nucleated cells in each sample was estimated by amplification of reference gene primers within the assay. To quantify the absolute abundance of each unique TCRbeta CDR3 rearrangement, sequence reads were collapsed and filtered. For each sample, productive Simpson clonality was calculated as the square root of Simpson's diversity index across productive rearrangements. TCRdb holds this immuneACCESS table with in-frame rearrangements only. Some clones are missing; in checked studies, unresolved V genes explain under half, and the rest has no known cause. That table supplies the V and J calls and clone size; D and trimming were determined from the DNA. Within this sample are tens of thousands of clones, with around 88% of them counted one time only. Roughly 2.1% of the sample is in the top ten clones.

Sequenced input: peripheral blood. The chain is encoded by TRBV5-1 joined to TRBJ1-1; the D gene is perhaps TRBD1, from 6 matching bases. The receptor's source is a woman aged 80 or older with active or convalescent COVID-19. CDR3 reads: CASREQGNTEAFF. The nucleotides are TGCGCCAGCAGAGAACAGGGGAACACTGAAGCTTTCTTT.